This T cell receptor beta chain was identified in a study of blood T cell repertoires in COVID-19. Donors were grouped by their self-reported clinical history. This table comes from immunoSEQ multiplex PCR, and its TCRdb copy is limited to in-frame clones, with some not included. The sample has roughly 400,000 clones, roughly 89% seen once. The V end lost 6 bases, the J end lost 5 bases, and 13 bases lay between the germline ends. This CDR3 spans 13 amino acids. V usage is TRBV12-3 or TRBV12-4 and J usage is TRBJ1-2; D is perhaps TRBD1 (5 bases). The material sequenced was PBMCs or T cells enriched from blood (not recorded which). This sequence originates from a woman aged 45 to 65 who had recovered from COVID-19. The CDR3 sequence is CASSRAGGYGYTF. The CDR3 nucleotides read TGTGCCAGCAGCCGGGCGGGGGGATATGGCTACACCTTC.